The rows below give T cell receptor beta chains drawn from one sample of a study of T cell responses to AZD1222 COVID-19 vaccine. Libraries were prepared by immunoSEQ multiplex PCR; TCRdb keeps only in-frame clonotypes and omits some of them. The sample gives tens of thousands of clones, approximately 91% of which show up once; about 24% is in the top ten. The material sequenced was peripheral blood, taken on day 0 of AZD1222 vaccination. The origin of the receptors is an adult in good health. Both conserved end residues are part of each CDR3. D genes are given only for firm matches. The listing skips clone size in some rows; elsewhere it reads once, few, many or a size class.

TRBV6-5	.	TRBJ1-2	.	CASSYRTVANYGYTF
TRBV7-2	.	TRBJ1-3	.	CASSSGGAGNTIYF
TRBV19	.	TRBJ1-1	.	CASSKGFGRTNTEAFF
TRBV6-5	.	TRBJ1-4	.	CASSPGTGNEKLFF
TRBV19	.	TRBJ1-2	.	CASSTGPGYGYTF
TRBV5-1	.	TRBJ1-1	.	CASSLGGNTEAFF
TRBV28	.	TRBJ2-3	.	CASSFGDLDTDTQYF
TRBV3-1/TRBV3-2	.	TRBJ2-5	TRBD2	CASSQLAGGLQETQYF
TRBV18	once	TRBJ2-7	.	CASSPPNSYEQYF
TRBV5-1	once	TRBJ2-5	TRBD1	CASSQSGQGETQYF
TRBV28	.	TRBJ1-1	.	CASSYLGRGGNTEAFF
TRBV9	.	TRBJ2-3	TRBD2	CASSVLGLAGTDTQYF
TRBV5-4	.	TRBJ2-1	.	CASSSTVGRYNEQFF
TRBV3-1/TRBV3-2	.	TRBJ1-2	TRBD1	CASSGRGLSYGYTF
TRBV7-2	.	TRBJ1-6	.	CASSSQGYNSPLHF
TRBV19	.	TRBJ2-2	.	CASRRQRNTGELFF
TRBV19	.	TRBJ1-4	TRBD1	CASSIMTGDKLFF
TRBV18	.	TRBJ1-5	TRBD1	CASSSDRGGQPQHF
TRBV2	.	TRBJ1-1	.	CASRNRLAEAFF
TRBV7-9	.	TRBJ1-2	TRBD1	CASSRDRDYGYTF
TRBV18	once	TRBJ1-6	TRBD1	CASSRGQGSSPLHF
TRBV24-1	.	TRBJ2-5	.	CATSETGEYQETQYF
TRBV19	.	TRBJ2-5	.	CASSRRQETQYF
TRBV19	once	TRBJ1-5	.	CASSIADLQPQHF
TRBV19	.	TRBJ1-1	TRBD1	CASSGQGSLGDTEAFF
TRBV7-3	few	TRBJ2-7	TRBD1	CASSTGQGDEQYF
TRBV5-6	.	TRBJ2-1	.	CASSLAGESRAYNEQFF
TRBV19	.	TRBJ1-2	.	CASSGERNYGYTF
TRBV5-1	.	TRBJ1-3	.	CASSLAGNTIYF
TRBV19	.	TRBJ1-3	.	CASSWGYGNTIYF
TRBV9	.	TRBJ1-3	.	CASSVATYGGGTGNTIYF
TRBV19	.	TRBJ1-3	.	CASSLAGSSGNTIYF
TRBV5-4	.	TRBJ2-1	.	CASSLVDSYNEQFF
TRBV11-2	.	TRBJ1-4	.	CASSLNGPASEGEKLFF
TRBV6-5	once	TRBJ1-4	TRBD1	CASIQGATNEKLFF
TRBV10-3	.	TRBJ1-2	.	CAISDVSYGYTF
TRBV12-3/TRBV12-4	.	TRBJ1-1	.	CASSWASNTEAFF
TRBV27	.	TRBJ2-7	.	CASSLTFGFEQYF
TRBV4-1	.	TRBJ2-1	TRBD2	CASRAEVSGGSYNEQFF
TRBV19	.	TRBJ2-2	.	CASSMRPTGELFF
TRBV10-3	.	TRBJ1-3	.	CAISRDGNSGNTIYF
TRBV19	.	TRBJ1-1	.	CASSSNRVTEAFF
TRBV5-6	.	TRBJ2-7	.	CASTLRPGAVRYEQYF
TRBV4-3	once	TRBJ1-2	.	CASSQDKLRQHYGYTF
TRBV9	.	TRBJ2-7	TRBD2	CASSPGLAGGRYEQYF
TRBV11-2	once	TRBJ2-1	.	CASSLASLNEQFF
TRBV9	.	TRBJ2-5	.	CASSVGRGGETQYF